This entry features one T cell receptor beta chain sequence. It was from 20-30 mg of unsorted bulk tissue that RNA and DNA were co-extracted. This entry comes from a study of tumor-infiltrating lymphocytes in primary liver carcinoma. From approximately 550 ng of total RNA, TCR beta-specific cDNA was reverse-transcribed using a constant-region primer. Three-round nested multiplex PCR performed with slightly modified ARM-PCR produced the TCR beta libraries. Both of the initial two PCR rounds ran for around 9 cycles and employed TRBV1-TRBV30 forward primers alongside a C-beta reverse primer. MiXCR, run by TCRdb on the multiplex PCR reads, gives a single entry per CDR3 protein. The sample yields 30,000 to 40,000 distinct CDR3 sequences, less than 85% seen once. The CDR3 runs 17 residues. J was trimmed by 7 bases and V by 10 bases; bases with no gene match: 22. The germline gives CDR1 MNHNY, CDR2 SVGAGI (reference sequence).

The genes are TRBV6-6 and TRBJ2-3; 8 bases map to TRBD2. The sequence was collected from a middle-aged man with primary liver carcinoma and hepatitis B virus infection. Sequenced sample: liver tumor tissue from sampling region 4. Subset in this sample: tumor region T4, right-lateral pole. The CDR3, as DNA: TGTGCCAACAGACCGCAGGGTACTAGCGGTCTCACGAATACGCAGTATTTT. The encoded protein is CANRPQGTSGLTNTQYF.